The T cell receptor beta chain described here comes from a study of human T cells and chemical hapten exposure. General observations from the study: No shift was seen in TCRs above 1 in 1000 frequency with DPC sensitization.

The V gene lost 0 bases and the J gene lost 2 bases, with 7 bases spanning the gap. Germline V gives CDR1 GTSNPN, CDR2 SVGIG (reference sequence). The CDR3 has 13 amino acids. Stated time point: patch test 1, 2 weeks after DPC sensitization. As to treatment: therapeutic diphenylcyclopropenone sensitization with weekly scalp DPC. Unfractionated whole blood yielded the extracted total RNA. In this sample, this clonotype turned up many times. The antigen is undetermined. Each CDR3 protein is one row after TCRdb ran MiXCR on the RACE reads. The table lists roughly 160,000 distinct CDR3 sequences, around 15% of them singletons.

The sample in question was whole blood, obtained in connection with sensitization to the hapten diphenylcyclopropenone (DPC). The J gene is TRBJ1-1, the V gene TRBV30; D is unclear. The receptor was isolated from a woman younger than 45 with alopecia areata. Some clones in this sample may be carry-over from other donors' samples. This CDR3 is CAWSVRTNTEAFF. The CDR3 region has the DNA TGTGCCTGGAGTGTCCGTACTAACACTGAAGCTTTCTTT.